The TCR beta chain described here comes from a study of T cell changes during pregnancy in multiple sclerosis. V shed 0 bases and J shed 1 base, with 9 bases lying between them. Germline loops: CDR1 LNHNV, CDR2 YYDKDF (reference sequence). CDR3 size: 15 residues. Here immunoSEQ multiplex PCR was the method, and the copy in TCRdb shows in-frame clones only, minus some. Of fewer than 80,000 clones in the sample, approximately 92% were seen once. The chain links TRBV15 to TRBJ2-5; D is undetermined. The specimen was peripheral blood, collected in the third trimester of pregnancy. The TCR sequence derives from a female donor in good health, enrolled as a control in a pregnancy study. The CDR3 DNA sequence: TGTGCCACCAGCAGAGATAGTGCCCCCCAAGAGACCCAGTACTTC. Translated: CATSRDSAPQETQYF.